These 5 T cell receptor beta chains share one sample of origin, sequenced in a study of blood T cell repertoires in COVID-19. TCRdb's table, derived via immunoSEQ multiplex PCR, lists solely in-frame clones and lacks some. Seen here are about 260,000 clones, around nine tenths observed once, and the top ten hold roughly 5.6%. Sequenced material: peripheral blood. Source of these receptors: a woman aged 60-70 years with COVID-19, enrolled during active disease.

The chain joins TRBV9 to TRBJ2-7; D is unresolved. The CDR3 contains 14 residues. The germline V and J ends were trimmed by 0 bases and 2 bases, with 9 bases remaining between them. CDR1 and CDR2 (germline): SGDLS, YYNGEE. The CDR3 nucleotides are TGTGCCAGCAGCGTAGACCCAGGCGCCTACGAGCAGTACTTC. It translates to CASSVDPGAYEQYF.

On this clone itself: Additional DNA sequences in this sample encode the identical CDR3. This rearrangement joins TRBV13 to TRBJ1-4; 11 bases align to TRBD1. Germline lookup yields CDR1 PRHDT and CDR2 FYEKMQ (reference sequence). This CDR3 region has 17 residues. Trimming at V came to 5 bases and at J to 2 bases, leaving 7 bases not matched to a gene. CDR3 coding DNA: TGTGCCAGCAGCGGACGGACAGGGGGCACCACTAATGAAAAACTGTTTTTT. It is translated as CASSGRTGGTTNEKLFF.

The V and J genes are TRBV4-3 and TRBJ2-7, with TRBD2 matching 8 bases. Germline lookup yields CDR1 LGHNA and CDR2 YSLEER. Unmatched junction bases numbered 11, after V lost 4 bases and J lost 3 bases. CDR3 length: 16 residues. This CDR3 reads CASSRVGTSGHYEQYF. DNA for the CDR3: TGCGCCAGCAGCCGCGTGGGAACTAGCGGCCACTACGAGCAGTACTTC.

In DNA, the CDR3 is TGCGCCAGCAGCTTGGGTTCAGGTGACGAGCAGTACTTC. It codes for CASSLGSGDEQYF. The gene calls are TRBV5-1 and TRBJ2-7, with unresolved D. CDR1 is SGHRS, CDR2 YFSETQ, per germline. The CDR3 covers 13 residues. With 0 bases removed from V and 5 bases from J, the gap between germline ends came to 9 bases.

This chain joins TRBV28 and TRBJ1-6, with 8 bases fitting TRBD1. V was pared by 6 bases and J by 7 bases, with 8 bases of the junction left unmatched. CDR3 length equals 15 residues. Germline V gene data show CDR1 as MDHEN and CDR2 as SYDVKM. The CDR3 spells CASRAQGQGNSPLHF. DNA of the CDR3: TGTGCCAGCAGGGCCCAAGGACAGGGAAATTCACCCCTCCACTTT.